This TCR beta chain stems from a study of blood T cell repertoires in COVID-19. Across the whole study: COVID-19 samples, acute and convalescent, were from the United States, Italy and Spain. PBMCs, B-cell-depleted T cells, or T cells provided the cDNA or gDNA that made up the material.

Authors' processing steps: How many nucleated cells were present was estimated from reference gene primer amplification. Data came from immunoSEQ multiplex PCR; TCRdb stores just in-frame clones and leaves some out. V, J and clone size reflect that table, while D and trimming were determined from the DNA. There are about 34,000 clones in the sample; around 90% occur only once, and roughly a fifth lies in the top ten. Germline values: CDR1 LNHDA, CDR2 SQIVND (reference sequence). V was shortened by 0 bases and J by 4 bases, with 9 bases between the two germline ends. The CDR3 sequence is 14 residues long.

The receptor's source is a man older than 75 with acute or convalescent COVID-19. Sample: peripheral blood. The chain couples TRBV19 to TRBJ1-2; tentatively, D is TRBD1 (5 bases). Here the CDR3 DNA reads TGTGCCAGTAGTATAGATCAGGGTCTCTATGGCTACACCTTC. Residues: CASSIDQGLYGYTF.